This T cell receptor beta chain was retrieved from a study of siplizumab effects on memory and regulatory T cells. Using immunoSEQ multiplex PCR, the repertoire was profiled, and TCRdb retains in-frame clones only, with some absent. Among 80,000 to 130,000 clones listed, 75% to 95% were seen once. Trimming took 5 bases from V and 4 from J, leaving 14 bases between them. There are 15 residues in the CDR3. CDR1 and CDR2 from the germline V gene are MNHNS and SASEGT. The sequenced sample was CD4+ T cells sorted from blood. The gene calls are TRBV6-1 and TRBJ1-4; D is uncertain. This TCR was sampled from a human donor in good health. Some clones in this sample may be carry-over from other donors' samples. The CDR3 sequence: CASSLFGLHNEKLFF. CDR3 coding DNA: TGTGCCAGCAGTTTATTTGGACTTCATAATGAAAAACTGTTTTTT.